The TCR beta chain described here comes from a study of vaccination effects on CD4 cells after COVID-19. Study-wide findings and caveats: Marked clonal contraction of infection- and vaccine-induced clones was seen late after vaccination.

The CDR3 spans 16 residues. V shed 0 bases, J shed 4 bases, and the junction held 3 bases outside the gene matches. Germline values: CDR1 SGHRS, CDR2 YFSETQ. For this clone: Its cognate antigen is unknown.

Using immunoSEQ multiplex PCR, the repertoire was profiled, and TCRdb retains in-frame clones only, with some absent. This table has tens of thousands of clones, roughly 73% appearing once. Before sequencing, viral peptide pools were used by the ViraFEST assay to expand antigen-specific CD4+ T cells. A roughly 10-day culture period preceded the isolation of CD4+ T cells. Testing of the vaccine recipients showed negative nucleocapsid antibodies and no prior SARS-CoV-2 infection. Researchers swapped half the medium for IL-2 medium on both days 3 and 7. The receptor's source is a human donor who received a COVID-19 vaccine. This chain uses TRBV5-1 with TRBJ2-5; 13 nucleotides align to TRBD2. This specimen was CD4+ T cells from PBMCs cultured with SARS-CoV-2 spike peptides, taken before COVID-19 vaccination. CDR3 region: CASSLEGLAGVETQYF. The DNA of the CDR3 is TGCGCCAGCAGCTTGGAAGGACTAGCGGGAGTAGAGACCCAGTACTTC.